Presented here are 21 T cell receptor beta chains from one specimen sequenced in a study of T cell responses to AZD1222 COVID-19 vaccine. TCRdb's table, derived via immunoSEQ multiplex PCR, lists solely in-frame clones and lacks some. The table lists around 78,000 clones, around 86% of them singletons. The specimen comprised peripheral blood, sampled on day 0 of AZD1222 vaccination. Receptors originate from an adult in good health.

The chain has TRBV27 and TRBJ2-7; 7 nucleotides match TRBD1. This CDR3 comprises 13 residues. Germline CDR1 MNHEY, CDR2 SMNVEV (reference sequence). Trimming removed 5 bases from V and 5 bases from J; junction bases left unmatched: 6. CDR3 in amino acids: CASSTQGINEQYF. The CDR3, as DNA: TGTGCCAGCAGTACACAGGGGATCAACGAGCAGTACTTC.

This chain links TRBV5-4 with TRBJ1-2, with 7 bases identical to TRBD1. V trimming: 4 bases; J trimming: 1 base; junction bases outside the gene matches: 10. Germline values: CDR1 SGHNT, CDR2 YYREEE (reference sequence). The CDR3 runs 16 residues. The CDR3 nucleotides read TGTGCCAGCAGCCTCAAACGACAGGGCCTTAACTATGGCTACACCTTC. It codes for CASSLKRQGLNYGYTF.

The V gene is TRBV7-8, the J gene TRBJ1-2; TRBD1 aligns across 8 bases. Germline values: CDR1 SGHVS, CDR2 FQNEAQ. The CDR3 totals 17 residues. Trimming cost V 0 bases and J 6 bases; bases outside gene matches: 12. Here the CDR3 reads CASSLAWSDREFNGYTF. DNA for the CDR3: TGTGCCAGCAGCTTAGCGTGGTCGGACAGGGAATTTAATGGCTACACCTTC.

V is TRBV4-2 and J is TRBJ2-3, with D maybe TRBD2 (5 bases). The CDR3 is 17 amino acids. V was shortened by 0 bases and J by 1 base, with 14 bases between the two germline ends. Looked up from germline, CDR1 is LGHNA and CDR2 is YNFKEQ. The CDR3 sequence is CASSQEPGVRGTDTQYF. The DNA of the CDR3 is TGTGCCAGCAGCCAAGAACCCGGGGTGCGGGGCACAGATACGCAGTATTTT.

The chain uses TRBV2 and TRBJ1-6; 8 bases map to TRBD1. The trim removed 2 bases at V and 5 bases at J, leaving 8 bases unmatched. The germline CDR1 and CDR2 sequences are SNHLY and FYNNEI. This CDR3 is 17 amino acids long. CDR3 region: CASSEILTGEDNSPLHF. The CDR3 region has the DNA TGTGCCAGCAGTGAAATTTTGACAGGGGAGGATAATTCACCCCTCCACTTT.

The chain joins TRBV23-1 to TRBJ1-1, with 7 nucleotides matching TRBD1. TRBV23-1 is noted as an ORF with a role that remains uncertain. After removal of 8 bases from V and 4 bases from J, the junction contained 7 bases not matched to a gene. This CDR3 region has 13 residues. The CDR3 DNA is TGCGCCAGCTTTCAGGGGGTTTGCACTGAAGCTTTCTTT. Amino acids: CASFQGVCTEAFF.

The chain joins TRBV12-3 or TRBV12-4 to TRBJ1-5, with D possibly being TRBD1 (6 bases). Trimming removed 8 bases at V and 7 bases at J, with 12 bases between. This CDR3 contains 12 residues. CDR3 amino acids: CASGSGDQPQHF. CDR3 in DNA: TGTGCCAGCGGATCAGGGGACCAGCCCCAGCATTTT.

This clone turned up a few times. The rearrangement uses TRBV10-3 and TRBJ1-2; TRBD1 matches at 7 bases. After removal of 0 bases from V and 6 bases from J, the junction contained 4 bases not matched to a gene. The germline CDR1 and CDR2 sequences are ENHRY and SYGVKD. The CDR3 is 14 amino acids. DNA of the CDR3: TGTGCCATCAGTGAGTCGAAGGGGGCAGATGGCTACACCTTC. Its translation: CAISESKGADGYTF.

Here the CDR3 reads CAWRNGPGQGGPSNQPQHF. The CDR3 DNA reads as TGTGCCTGGAGAAACGGTCCGGGACAGGGTGGCCCTAGCAATCAGCCCCAGCATTTT. This chain joins TRBV30 and TRBJ1-5, with TRBD1 identical over 9 bases. This CDR3 has 19 residues. V dropped 3 bases and J dropped 0; count of bases not matched to a gene: 15. The germline V gene has CDR1 GTSNPN and CDR2 SVGIG (reference sequence).

The chain links TRBV10-1 to TRBJ2-7; D possibly uses TRBD1 or TRBD2 (6 bases each). CDR3 length equals 13 residues. V shed 3 bases and J shed 5 bases, with 11 bases lying between them. Germline V CDR1 and CDR2: WNHNN, SYGVQD (reference sequence). CDR3 region: CASSDGGRNEQYF. CDR3 bases: TGCGCCAGCAGTGACGGGGGCAGGAACGAGCAGTACTTC.

V is TRBV5-1 and J is TRBJ1-1; D remains unclear. The CDR3 is 14 amino acids. CDR1 is SGHRS, CDR2 YFSETQ, per germline. Trimming cost V 4 bases and J 3 bases, with 13 bases left between them. CDR3 nucleotides: TGCGCCAGCAGCGTATCGAGGGAGGACACTGAAGCTTTCTTT. Amino acids: CASSVSREDTEAFF. The full variable domain, its missing parts supplied by reference TRBV5-1 and TRBJ1-1, is KAGVTQTPRYLIKTRGQQVTLSCSPISGHRSVSWYQQTPGQGLQFLFEYFSETQRNKGNFPGRFSGRQFSNSRSEMNVSTLELGDSALYLCASSVSREDTEAFFGQGTRLTVV.

This CDR3 is CASSERRGFFTEAFF. CDR3 sequence (DNA): TGTGCCAGCAGTGAACGGCGGGGGTTTTTCACTGAAGCTTTCTTT. V usage is TRBV6-1 and J usage is TRBJ1-1, with D maybe TRBD1 (5 bases). The CDR3 is 15 amino acids. Germline CDR1 MNHNS, CDR2 SASEGT. Trimming stripped 2 bases from V and 4 bases from J, with 14 bases between.

The genes are TRBV6-2 or TRBV6-3 and TRBJ2-3; the match to TRBD2 covers 11 bases. The CDR3 totals 17 residues. Germline CDR1 MNHEY, CDR2 SVGEGT. J gave up 2 bases and V 0 bases, and 4 bases lay outside the gene matches. CDR3 sequence: CASSYSETSGDTDTQYF. CDR3 DNA: TGTGCCAGCAGTTACTCCGAGACTAGCGGGGACACAGATACGCAGTATTTT.

V is TRBV4-2 and J is TRBJ2-7; the D gene is possibly TRBD2 (5 bases). Germline CDR1 and CDR2: LGHNA and YNFKEQ. V was cut by 1 base and J by 3 bases, with 16 bases left in between. The CDR3 runs 16 residues. The CDR3 region is CASSQGRQVRDYEQYF. DNA for the CDR3: TGTGCCAGCAGCCAAGGTCGCCAGGTTCGGGACTACGAGCAGTACTTC.

Only one count was recorded for this clone. Relative to the germline gene, one junction end is altered; a read error may explain this. This chain connects TRBV19 to TRBJ2-1; D gene unclear. Germline V CDR1 and CDR2: LNHDA, SQIVND (reference sequence). This CDR3 spans 13 amino acids. CDR3 coding DNA: TGTCCCAGTAGTACCACGACTCGGAATGAGCAGTTCTTC. This sequence encodes CPSSTTTRNEQFF.

This clone was seen only once. The chain is built from TRBV28 and TRBJ1-5; tentatively, D is TRBD1 (5 bases). The germline CDR1 and CDR2 sequences are MDHEN and SYDVKM. The length of the CDR3 is 16 residues. With 2 bases removed from V and 2 bases from J, the gap between germline ends came to 13 bases. In nucleotides, the CDR3 is TGTGCCAGCAGTTTAGGGACGGGGGTGCGCAATCAGCCCCAGCATTTT. This codes for CASSLGTGVRNQPQHF.

This clone was seen just once. The chain combines TRBV5-4 with TRBJ1-2; the D is unclear. The germline V gene has CDR1 SGHNT and CDR2 YYREEE (reference sequence). V lost 0 bases and J 3 bases, leaving 12 bases between the germline ends. The CDR3 has 15 residues. This CDR3 is CASSLGGISDYGYTF. CDR3 bases: TGTGCCAGCAGCTTGGGAGGGATTTCGGACTATGGCTACACCTTC.

CDR3 DNA sequence: TGTGCCAGTTACATGGGGGCAGGCGGAATGTGGGAAAAACTGTTTTTT. It translates to CASYMGAGGMWEKLFF. This chain uses TRBV21-1 with TRBJ1-4; TRBD1 is the table's D call, not checked against the DNA. TRBV21-1 is marked as a pseudogene. This CDR3 has 16 residues.

J is TRBJ2-7 and V is TRBV19, with 9 bases lining up with TRBD1. The V and J ends lost 5 bases and 6 bases, in that order; junction bases with no gene match: 17. Germline assignment: CDR1 LNHDA and CDR2 SQIVND (reference sequence). The CDR3 contains 17 residues. The CDR3, as DNA: TGTGCCAGTAGTTCTCGGACAGGGGTAGAAATGAGGAGCGAGCAGTACTTC. Its protein is CASSSRTGVEMRSEQYF.

The chain uses TRBV2 and TRBJ2-3; D is unresolved. The V and J ends lost 2 bases and 0 bases respectively, with 15 bases between them. CDR1 and CDR2 from the germline V gene are SNHLY and FYNNEI. The CDR3 is made up of 17 amino acids. The CDR3 loop is CASSEISAAPSTDTQYF. The CDR3 DNA sequence: TGTGCCAGCAGTGAAATTTCAGCTGCTCCTAGCACAGATACGCAGTATTTT.

With regard to this clone: Other DNA sequences from this sample encode an identical CDR3 as well. This rearrangement joins TRBV3-1 (or the pseudogene TRBV3-2) to TRBJ1-2; a possible D gene is TRBD1 (6 bases). V lost 3 bases and J lost 2, with 7 bases in between. The CDR3 totals 13 residues. Germline V lookup: CDR1 LGHDT, CDR2 YNNKEL (reference sequence). The CDR3 coding sequence is TGTGCCAGCAGCCAGGGGGCGAACTATGGCTACACCTTC. This translates into CASSQGANYGYTF.